These T cell receptor beta chains were read from a single sample in a study of blood T cell repertoires in COVID-19. Here immunoSEQ multiplex PCR was the method, and the copy in TCRdb shows in-frame clones only, minus some. The sample lists about 200,000 clones, around nine tenths seen once, with about 1.6% in the top ten. The source material was peripheral blood. These receptor sequences come from a man between 18 and 35 years old with active or convalescent COVID-19. Both conserved end residues are part of each CDR3. D genes are given only for firm matches. A clone size is listed for some rows: how often the clone was seen (once, few, many), or a class if it is expanded.

CDR3 length	V gene	clone size	D gene	J gene	CDR3 DNA	CDR3 protein
15	TRBV5-6	NA	NA	TRBJ2-3	TGTGCCAGCAGCTTCGGGAGAAGGGGGCAAGATACGCAGTATTTT	CASSFGRRGQDTQYF
14	TRBV30	few	TRBD1	TRBJ1-5	TGTGCCTGGGCAACAGGGGGCGCGAATCAGCCCCAGCATTTT	CAWATGGANQPQHF
14	TRBV19	NA	TRBD1	TRBJ1-1	TGTGCCAGTAAGATCAGGGGGATGAACACTGAAGCTTTCTTT	CASKIRGMNTEAFF
14	TRBV27	NA	NA	TRBJ1-5	TGTGCCAGCCCCCGCGGGGTTCGCAATCAGCCCCAGCATTTT	CASPRGVRNQPQHF
15	TRBV5-1	NA	TRBD2	TRBJ2-5	TGCGCCAGCAGCTTGACTAGCGGGGCCCAAGAGACCCAGTACTTC	CASSLTSGAQETQYF
14	TRBV18	NA	NA	TRBJ2-2	TGTGCCAGCTCACCACTACGCGACACCGGGGAGCTGTTTTTT	CASSPLRDTGELFF
14	TRBV9	NA	NA	TRBJ2-3	TGTGCCAGCAGCATACGAGGCGGTGCAGATACGCAGTATTTT	CASSIRGGADTQYF
11	TRBV19	NA	TRBD1	TRBJ1-2	TGTGCCAGCAGGACAGGGGATGGCTACACCTTC	CASRTGDGYTF
14	TRBV3-1/TRBV3-2	NA	NA	TRBJ2-1	TGTGCCAGCAGACTGGACAGTACCTACAATGAGCAGTTCTTC	CASRLDSTYNEQFF
15	TRBV6-5	NA	TRBD2	TRBJ2-2	TGTGCCACCCGGGGTAGCGGGGGATACACCGTGGAGCTGTTTTTT	CATRGSGGYTVELFF
14	TRBV19	NA	NA	TRBJ1-4	TGTGCCAGTTCGGGGATCTGGGGAAATGAAAAACTGTTTTTT	CASSGIWGNEKLFF
16	TRBV5-4	NA	TRBD1	TRBJ2-2	TGTGCCAGCAGCTTCGGAACAGGGGGAGGCACCGGGGAGCTGTTTTTT	CASSFGTGGGTGELFF
15	TRBV29-1	NA	TRBD2	TRBJ2-7	TGCAGCGTTGAAGATCAGCGGGGGCCCGACTACGAGCAGTACTTC	CSVEDQRGPDYEQYF
15	TRBV11-3	NA	NA	TRBJ1-3	TGTGCCAGCAGCTTAGGAGAGAGCTCTGGAAACACCATATATTTT	CASSLGESSGNTIYF
19	TRBV7-3	NA	TRBD1	TRBJ2-3	TGTGCCAGCAGCCCAAGTTGTGGGGAGACAGGGCCTGCACATGCTGCGCAGTATTTT	CASSPSCGETGPAHAAQYF
14	TRBV3-1/TRBV3-2	NA	NA	TRBJ1-1	TGTGCCAGCAGCCTGACAGTTAAGAACACTGAAGCTTTCTTT	CASSLTVKNTEAFF
16	TRBV11-3	NA	TRBD1	TRBJ2-7	TGTGCCAGCAGCTTGGGCTTAAGACAGGGGATCGACGAGCAGTACTTC	CASSLGLRQGIDEQYF
14	TRBV5-1	NA	NA	TRBJ1-1	TGCGCCAGCAGCTTTCGGGAGGCTAACACTGAAGCTTTCTTT	CASSFREANTEAFF
15	TRBV6-5	few	NA	TRBJ2-1	TGTGCCAGCAGTTCGGCGCAAAGCGGGTACAATGAGCAGTTCTTC	CASSSAQSGYNEQFF
15	TRBV6-1	NA	NA	TRBJ1-5	TGTGCCAGCAGTGAACAGGGCACGGGGGGACAGCCCCAGCATTTT	CASSEQGTGGQPQHF
15	TRBV4-3	NA	TRBD1	TRBJ2-1	TGCGCCAGCAGCCAAGATCGACAGGGTCACAATGAGCAGTTCTTC	CASSQDRQGHNEQFF
14	TRBV6-1	NA	NA	TRBJ1-1	TGTGCCAGCAGTGAAGATTGGACAGTTGCTGAAGCTTTCTTT	CASSEDWTVAEAFF
15	TRBV5-4	few	TRBD2	TRBJ2-1	TGTGCCAGCAGCAGAAGCGGGAGCTCCTACAATGAGCAGTTCTTC	CASSRSGSSYNEQFF
13	TRBV30	NA	NA	TRBJ1-1	TGTGCCTGGAGTGTAGGCATCAGGAGGGAAGCTTTCTTT	CAWSVGIRREAFF
14	TRBV6-5	NA	TRBD1	TRBJ1-4	TGTGCCAGCAGCGGACAGGCCCAGGGAGAAAAACTGTTTTTT	CASSGQAQGEKLFF
15	TRBV7-2	NA	NA	TRBJ2-3	TGTGCCAGCAGCTTCCGCAGGGGAAGCACAGATACGCAGTATTTT	CASSFRRGSTDTQYF
11	TRBV21-1	once	NA	TRBJ1-2	TGTGCCCCGGGAGCTAACTATGGCTACACCTTC	CAPGANYGYTF
16	TRBV19	NA	NA	TRBJ1-5	TGTGCCAGTAGTATGAGAACAGGGTTCGGCAATCAGCCCCAGCATTTT	CASSMRTGFGNQPQHF
13	TRBV7-2	NA	NA	TRBJ2-3	TGTGCCAGCAGCCCACAACAAGAAGATACGCAGTATTTT	CASSPQQEDTQYF
17	TRBV11-2	NA	NA	TRBJ1-2	TGTGCCAGCAGCCCCCCAGCCTCCTGGAGGGGATACTATGGCTACACCTTC	CASSPPASWRGYYGYTF
16	TRBV9	NA	TRBD2	TRBJ2-1	TGTGCCAGCAGCGTAGGTCTAGCGGGGGTGGACAATGAGCAGTTCTTC	CASSVGLAGVDNEQFF
18	TRBV5-6	NA	NA	TRBJ1-3	TGTGCCAGCAGCCGTAACCACCTCAAGGGGATCTCTGGAAACACCATATATTTT	CASSRNHLKGISGNTIYF
14	TRBV9	NA	TRBD2	TRBJ2-2	TGTGCCAGCAGTCTTCTAGCGGGCACCGGGGAGCTGTTTTTT	CASSLLAGTGELFF
11	TRBV30	few	TRBD1	TRBJ1-2	TGTGCCTGGACAGGGGGCTGGGGCTACACCTTC	CAWTGGWGYTF
14	TRBV2	NA	NA	TRBJ1-1	TGTGCCAGCAGCCCATTCCAGGGAAACACTGAAGCTTTCTTT	CASSPFQGNTEAFF
15	TRBV9	few	TRBD2	TRBJ2-5	TGTGCCAGCAGCGTAGGGCTAGCGGGAGAAGAGACCCAGTACTTC	CASSVGLAGEETQYF
14	TRBV18	NA	TRBD2	TRBJ2-5	TGTGCCAGCTCACAGGGGACTAGCACAGAGACCCAGTACTTC	CASSQGTSTETQYF
17	TRBV5-8	NA	TRBD2	TRBJ2-2	TGTGCCAGCAGCTTGCCGCGGGAGGGGGCGACCACCGGGGAGCTGTTTTTT	CASSLPREGATTGELFF
16	TRBV7-9	NA	TRBD2	TRBJ2-1	TGTGCCAGCAGCCTACTAGCGGGGGGGCGTAACAATGAGCAGTTCTTC	CASSLLAGGRNNEQFF
13	TRBV30	NA	NA	TRBJ1-1	TGTGCCTGGACGACAGATCGTCGGACTGAAGCTTTCTTT	CAWTTDRRTEAFF
16	TRBV3-1/TRBV3-2	NA	TRBD2	TRBJ2-3	TGTGCCAGCAGCCAAGTAGCGGGGGGGCTTGCAGATACGCAGTATTTT	CASSQVAGGLADTQYF
11	TRBV5-1	NA	NA	TRBJ2-1	TGCGCCAGCAGCCTACTACACGAGCAGTTCTTC	CASSLLHEQFF
16	TRBV6-5	NA	NA	TRBJ2-7	TGTGCCAGCAGTTACTATCCGGACAGATTCTCCTACGAGCAGTACTTC	CASSYYPDRFSYEQYF
14	TRBV6-6	NA	NA	TRBJ1-4	TGTGCCAGCACCCGCGAGGAGACCCGGGAAAAACTGTTTTTT	CASTREETREKLFF
18	TRBV18	NA	NA	TRBJ1-2	TGTGCCAGCTCACCATTAGCTACTTCGACAGAGGTGGTCTATGGCTACACCTTC	CASSPLATSTEVVYGYTF
13	TRBV5-5	NA	NA	TRBJ2-1	TGTGCCAGCAGCTTGACAGGGAGTGGCGAGCAGTTCTTC	CASSLTGSGEQFF
13	TRBV27	NA	NA	TRBJ2-1	TGTGCCAGCAGTGCAGGACAGTACAATGAGCAGTTCTTC	CASSAGQYNEQFF
12	TRBV11-2	NA	NA	TRBJ2-5	TGTGCCAGCAGCCCAACGAGGGAGACCCAGTACTTC	CASSPTRETQYF
14	TRBV19	NA	TRBD2	TRBJ2-3	TGTGCCAGTAGTACCATAGCGGGACCAGATACGCAGTATTTT	CASSTIAGPDTQYF
16	TRBV5-1	once	TRBD1	TRBJ2-2	TGCGCCAGCAGCTTGGATTCGACAGGGTTCACCGGGGAGCTGTTTTTT	CASSLDSTGFTGELFF
14	TRBV6-5	NA	NA	TRBJ1-3	TGTGCCAGCAGTACCAGTCCAGGAGGAAACACCATATATTTT	CASSTSPGGNTIYF
15	TRBV3-1/TRBV3-2	NA	NA	TRBJ2-1	TGTGCCAGCACCCGGGCGGGACTCAAAGGGAATGAGCAGTTCTTC	CASTRAGLKGNEQFF
16	TRBV5-1	NA	NA	TRBJ2-3	TGCGCCAGCAGCTTGGCCGGGCAGGGGTCTACAGATACGCAGTATTTT	CASSLAGQGSTDTQYF